This paragraph covers one T cell receptor beta chain sequence. Its cognate antigen is unknown. Germline CDR1 and CDR2: MDHEN and SYDVKM. The CDR3 spans 15 residues. Trimming took off 0 bases at V and 1 base at J, with 9 bases between the two ends. The PCR made use of 60 Vbeta and 13 Jbeta primers. Clones were read by immunoSEQ multiplex PCR, and TCRdb kept only the in-frame ones, dropping some. This table holds around 67,000 clones, over 60% found once. The data derive from a study of cytomegalovirus exposure and HLA in healthy donors. Study outcomes and limitations: Reportedly, a later analysis found an Asian-associated ancestry cluster had fewer N-insertions than the roughly 700-donor mean.

Input material: PBMCs. The receptor was isolated from a woman in her 50s in good health and CMV-seronegative. This sequence joins TRBV28 and TRBJ1-1; D is undetermined. The CDR3 reads CASSLWTPTNTEAFF. CDR3 nucleotide sequence: TGTGCCAGCAGTTTATGGACACCCACGAACACTGAAGCTTTCTTT.